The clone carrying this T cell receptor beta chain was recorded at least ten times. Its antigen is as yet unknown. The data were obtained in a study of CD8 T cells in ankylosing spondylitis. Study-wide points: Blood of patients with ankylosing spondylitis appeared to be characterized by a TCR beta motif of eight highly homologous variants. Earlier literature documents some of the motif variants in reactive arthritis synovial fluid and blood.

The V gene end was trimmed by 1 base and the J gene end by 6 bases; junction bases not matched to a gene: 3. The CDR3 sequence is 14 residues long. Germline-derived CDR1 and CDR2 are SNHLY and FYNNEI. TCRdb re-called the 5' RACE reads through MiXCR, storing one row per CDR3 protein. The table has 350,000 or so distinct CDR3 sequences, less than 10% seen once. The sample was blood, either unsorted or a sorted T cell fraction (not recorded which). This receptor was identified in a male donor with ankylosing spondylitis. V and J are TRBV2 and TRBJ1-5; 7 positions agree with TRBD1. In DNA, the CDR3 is TGTGCCAGCAGTGAAGTGGCAGGGGGTCAGCCCCAGCATTTT. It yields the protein CASSEVAGGQPQHF.